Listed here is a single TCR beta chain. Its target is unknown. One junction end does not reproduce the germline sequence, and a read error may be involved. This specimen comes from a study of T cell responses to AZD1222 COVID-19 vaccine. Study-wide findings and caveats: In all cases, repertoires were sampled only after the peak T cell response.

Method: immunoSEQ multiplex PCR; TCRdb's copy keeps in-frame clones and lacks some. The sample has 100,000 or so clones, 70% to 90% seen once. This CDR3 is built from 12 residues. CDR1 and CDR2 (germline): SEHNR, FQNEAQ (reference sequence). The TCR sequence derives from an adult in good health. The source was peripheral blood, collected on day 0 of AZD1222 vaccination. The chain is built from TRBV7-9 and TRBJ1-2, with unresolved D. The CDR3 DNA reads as TGTGCCAGCAGCTTAGTTAACCATGGCTACACCTTC. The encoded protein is CASSLVNHGYTF.